Shown below are 9 T cell receptor beta chains from a single sample sequenced in a study of cytomegalovirus exposure and HLA in healthy donors. PCR employed 60 Vbeta and 13 Jbeta primers. Using immunoSEQ multiplex PCR, the repertoire was profiled, and TCRdb retains in-frame clones only, with some absent. In the table there are 200,000 to 250,000 clones, approximately 80% of which are singletons. Sequenced input: PBMCs. All receptors come from a male donor in good health and CMV-seronegative.

The chain links TRBV10-3 to TRBJ2-5, with TRBD1 matching over 12 bases. With V trimmed by 3 bases and J by 4 bases, 6 bases remained unmatched. This CDR3 contains 16 residues. Germline values: CDR1 ENHRY, CDR2 SYGVKD. DNA for the CDR3: TGTGCCATCAGTGATCCGGGACAGGGGGCAGGAGAGACCCAGTACTTC. Its protein is CAISDPGQGAGETQYF.

CDR3 nucleotides: TGTGCCAGTAGTATCTACTTTAGCGGTACCTCACTCAATGAGCAGTTCTTC. Its protein product is CASSIYFSGTSLNEQFF. The V call is TRBV19, the J call TRBJ2-1; D might be TRBD2 (6 bases). The CDR3 is 17 amino acids. Germline values: CDR1 LNHDA, CDR2 SQIVND (reference sequence). Trimming pared 3 bases from V and 6 bases from J, leaving 21 bases between.

This chain connects TRBV10-2 to TRBJ2-1; TRBD2 matches 8 bases. The CDR3 spans 16 residues. Per the germline V gene, CDR1 is WSHSY and CDR2 is SAAADI. After removal of 2 bases from V and 0 bases from J, the junction contained 3 bases not matched to a gene. CDR3 coding DNA: TGCGCCAGCAGTGAGAGTAGCGGGAACTCCTACAATGAGCAGTTCTTC. Its translation is CASSESSGNSYNEQFF.

This sequence joins TRBV7-6 and TRBJ2-7; 8 nucleotides match TRBD2. CDR1 is SGHVS, CDR2 FNYEAQ, per germline. The CDR3 length is 14 residues. The V gene end was trimmed by 0 bases and the J gene end by 7 bases; junction bases not matched to a gene: 5. This CDR3 reads CASSLASGGEEQYF. The DNA for the CDR3 is TGTGCCAGCAGCTTAGCCTCGGGAGGGGAGGAGCAGTACTTC. The entire variable domain, with the rest obtained from reference TRBV7-6 and TRBJ2-7, is as follows: GAGVSQSPRYKVTKRGQDVALRCDPISGHVSLYWYRQALGQGPEFLTYFNYEAQQDKSGLPNDRFSAERPEGSISTLTIQRTEQRDSAMYRCASSLASGGEEQYFGPGTRLTVT.

This chain connects TRBV2 to TRBJ2-7; D uncertain. Germline CDR1 is SNHLY and CDR2 is FYNNEI. V dropped 6 bases and J dropped 2 bases, with 5 bases sitting between them. The CDR3 runs 11 residues. Here the CDR3 reads CASRATYEQYF. CDR3 DNA: TGTGCCAGCAGAGCTACCTACGAGCAGTACTTC.

The chain has TRBV6-5 and TRBJ2-7; TRBD1 aligns across 8 bases. The CDR3 runs 14 residues. Germline loops: CDR1 MNHEY, CDR2 SVGAGI. Losses at the gene ends were 5 bases for V and 3 bases for J; bases not matched to a gene: 6. CDR3 in DNA: TGTGCCAGCAGTCTACAGGGGGGCGGCTACGAGCAGTACTTC. This sequence encodes CASSLQGGGYEQYF.

This sequence joins TRBV2 and TRBJ2-3; 8 bases are shared with TRBD1. With 4 bases clipped from V and 1 base from J, the junction kept 13 bases outside the gene matches. Germline CDR1 is SNHLY and CDR2 is FYNNEI. This CDR3 is built from 18 residues. The CDR3 spells CASSGDTHRGIGTDTQYF. DNA for the CDR3: TGTGCCAGCAGTGGGGACACGCACAGGGGGATAGGCACAGATACGCAGTATTTT.

The V and J genes are TRBV20-1 and TRBJ2-1, with no clear D. Trimming pared 4 bases from V and 3 bases from J, leaving 4 bases between. Germline CDR1 DFQATT, CDR2 SNEGSKA (reference sequence). This CDR3 spans 11 amino acids. The CDR3: CSATSYNEQFF. The CDR3 DNA reads TGCAGTGCTACTAGCTACAATGAGCAGTTCTTC.

The chain links TRBV7-2 to TRBJ2-7; 12 nucleotides match TRBD2. From germline, CDR1 is SGHTA and CDR2 FQGNSA. V shed 3 bases, J shed 7 bases, and the junction held 7 bases outside the gene matches. The CDR3 is made up of 15 amino acids. CDR3 in amino acids: CASSLLAGGPGEQYF. DNA of the CDR3: TGTGCCAGCAGCTTGCTAGCGGGAGGGCCGGGGGAGCAGTACTTC.